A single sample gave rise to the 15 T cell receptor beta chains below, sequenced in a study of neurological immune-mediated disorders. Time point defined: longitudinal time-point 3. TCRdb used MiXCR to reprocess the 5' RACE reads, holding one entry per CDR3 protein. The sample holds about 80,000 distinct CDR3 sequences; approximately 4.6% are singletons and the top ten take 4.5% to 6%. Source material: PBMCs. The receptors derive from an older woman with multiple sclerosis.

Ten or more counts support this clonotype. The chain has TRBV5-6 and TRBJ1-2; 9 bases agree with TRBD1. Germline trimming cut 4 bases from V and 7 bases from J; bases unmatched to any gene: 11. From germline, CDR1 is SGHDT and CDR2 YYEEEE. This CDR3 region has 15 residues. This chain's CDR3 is CASSANPTGGFGYTF. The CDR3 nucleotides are TGTGCCAGCAGCGCCAACCCGACAGGGGGATTTGGCTACACCTTC.

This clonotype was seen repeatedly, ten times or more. The CDR3: CASRQSGFETQYF. The CDR3 DNA is TGCGCCAGCAGGCAATCAGGTTTCGAGACCCAGTACTTC. The rearrangement uses TRBV5-1 and TRBJ2-5; D is undetermined. Trimming stripped 5 bases from V and 5 bases from J, with 13 bases between. The CDR3 runs to 13 residues. CDR1 SGHRS and CDR2 YFSETQ come from the germline V gene.

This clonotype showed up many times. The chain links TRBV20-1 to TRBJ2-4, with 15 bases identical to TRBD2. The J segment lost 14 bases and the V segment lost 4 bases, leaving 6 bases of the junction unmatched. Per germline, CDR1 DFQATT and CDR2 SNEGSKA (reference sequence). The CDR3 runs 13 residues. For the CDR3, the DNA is TGCAGTGCTACCAGGACTAGCGGGGGGGTCGAGTACTTC. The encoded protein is CSATRTSGGVEYF.

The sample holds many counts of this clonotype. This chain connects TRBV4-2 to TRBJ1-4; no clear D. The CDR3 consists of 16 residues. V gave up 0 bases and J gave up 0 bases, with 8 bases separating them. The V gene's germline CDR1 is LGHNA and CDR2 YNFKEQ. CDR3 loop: CASSQEGTATNEKLFF. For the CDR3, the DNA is TGTGCCAGCAGCCAAGAAGGAACGGCAACTAATGAAAAACTGTTTTTT.

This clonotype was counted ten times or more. DNA for the CDR3: TGCAGTGCTGTTCCGGGACAGCTTGAAAAACTGTTTTTT. It is translated as CSAVPGQLEKLFF. The chain recombines TRBV20-1 with TRBJ1-4, with 7 nucleotides matching TRBD1. Germline CDR1 reads DFQATT; CDR2 reads SNEGSKA (reference sequence). V dropped 5 bases and J dropped 7; count of bases not matched to a gene: 7. The CDR3 covers 13 residues.

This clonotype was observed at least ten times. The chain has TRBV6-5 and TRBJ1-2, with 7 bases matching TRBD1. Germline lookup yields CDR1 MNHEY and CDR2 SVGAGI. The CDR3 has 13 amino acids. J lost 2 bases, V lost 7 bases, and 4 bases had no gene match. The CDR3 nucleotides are TGTGCCAGCACCCCGACAGGGAACTATGGCTACACCTTC. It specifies CASTPTGNYGYTF.

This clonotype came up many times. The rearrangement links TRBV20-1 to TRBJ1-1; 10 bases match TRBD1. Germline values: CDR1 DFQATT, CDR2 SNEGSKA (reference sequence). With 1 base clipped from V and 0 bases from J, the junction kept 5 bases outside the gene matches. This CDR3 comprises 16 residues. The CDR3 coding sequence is TGCAGTGCTAGAGCCGGGACAGGGGCCCTGAACACTGAAGCTTTCTTT. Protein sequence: CSARAGTGALNTEAFF.

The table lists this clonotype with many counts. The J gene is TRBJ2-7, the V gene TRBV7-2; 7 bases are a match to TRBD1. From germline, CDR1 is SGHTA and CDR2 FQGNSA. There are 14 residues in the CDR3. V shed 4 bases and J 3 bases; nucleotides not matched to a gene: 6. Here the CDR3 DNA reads TGTGCCAGCAGCTCCCGGGCAGGGGGCTACGAGCAGTACTTC. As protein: CASSSRAGGYEQYF.

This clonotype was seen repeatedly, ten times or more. In DNA form, the CDR3 reads TGTGCCAGCAGTCCCGACACGGTGTTCTCTGGAAACACCATATATTTT. This codes for CASSPDTVFSGNTIYF. This sequence joins TRBV6-6 and TRBJ1-3; D remains ambiguous. Germline assignment: CDR1 MNHNY and CDR2 SVGAGI (reference sequence). V lost 5 bases and J lost 0, with 14 bases in between. This CDR3 spans 16 amino acids.

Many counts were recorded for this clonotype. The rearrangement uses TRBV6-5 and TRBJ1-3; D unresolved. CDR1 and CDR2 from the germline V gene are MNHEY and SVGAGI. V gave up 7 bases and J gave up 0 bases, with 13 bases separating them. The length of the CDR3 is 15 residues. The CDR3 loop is CASKAQHSSGNTIYF. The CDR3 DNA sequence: TGTGCCAGCAAGGCCCAACATTCCTCTGGAAACACCATATATTTT.

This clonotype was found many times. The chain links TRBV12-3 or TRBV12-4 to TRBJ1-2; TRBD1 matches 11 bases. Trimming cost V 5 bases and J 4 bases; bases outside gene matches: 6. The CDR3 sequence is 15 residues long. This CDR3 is CASSKTGTGGYGYTF. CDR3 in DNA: TGTGCCAGCAGTAAGACCGGGACAGGGGGCTATGGCTACACCTTC.

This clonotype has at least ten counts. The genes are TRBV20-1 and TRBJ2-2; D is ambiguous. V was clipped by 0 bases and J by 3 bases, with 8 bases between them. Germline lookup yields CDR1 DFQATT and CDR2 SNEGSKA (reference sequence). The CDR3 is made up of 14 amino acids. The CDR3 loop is CSARDPIDTGELFF. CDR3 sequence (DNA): TGCAGTGCTAGAGATCCAATTGACACCGGGGAGCTGTTTTTT.

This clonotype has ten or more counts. The CDR3 DNA follows: TGTGCCAGCAGCACGGGGGGCACAGATACGCAGTATTTT. It specifies CASSTGGTDTQYF. The chain couples TRBV12-3 or TRBV12-4 to TRBJ2-3, with a weak D call TRBD2 (6 bases). Trimming removed 6 bases from V and 1 base from J, with 8 bases in between. The CDR3 runs 13 residues.

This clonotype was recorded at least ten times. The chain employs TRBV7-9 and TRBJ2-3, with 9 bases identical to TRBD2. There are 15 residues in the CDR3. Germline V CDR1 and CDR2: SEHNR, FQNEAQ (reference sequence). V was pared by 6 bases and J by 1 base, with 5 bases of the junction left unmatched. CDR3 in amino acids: CASSLAGSGTDTQYF. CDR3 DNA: TGTGCCAGCAGTCTAGCGGGGTCAGGCACAGATACGCAGTATTTT.

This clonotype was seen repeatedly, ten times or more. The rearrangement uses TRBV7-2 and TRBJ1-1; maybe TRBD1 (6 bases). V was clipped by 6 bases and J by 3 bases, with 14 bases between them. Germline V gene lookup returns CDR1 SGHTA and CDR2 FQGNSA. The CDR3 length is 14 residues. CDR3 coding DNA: TGTGCCAGCAGGTCAGACAGGCGCTACACTGAAGCTTTCTTT. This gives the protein CASRSDRRYTEAFF.